A few counts support the clone carrying this T cell receptor (beta chain). Its antigen is unknown. This entry comes from a study of response to subunit inactivated influenza vaccine. Study-wide results and caveats: It was the authors' suggestion that each seasonal influenza vaccination recruits few new T cells.

V was trimmed by 6 bases and J by 4 bases, leaving 12 bases between them. This CDR3 has 13 amino acids. Per germline, CDR1 MNHNS and CDR2 SASEGT. TCRdb reprocessed the RT-PCR reads with MiXCR, giving one entry per CDR3 protein. There are 630,000 or so distinct CDR3 sequences in the sample; 15% to 19% occur only once, and 11% lies in the top ten. The chain links TRBV6-1 to TRBJ1-1; D gene ambiguous. The clonotype comes from a man between 50 and 59 years old who received an inactivated influenza vaccine. The sequences come from PBMCs from blood, collected roughly 13 days after vaccination. The CDR3 region is CASRTGVRTEAFF. DNA of the CDR3: TGTGCCAGCAGGACGGGAGTTCGCACTGAAGCTTTCTTT.